Sequencing of this T cell receptor beta chain was carried out in a study of long-term antiretroviral therapy in people with HIV. Researchers ran immunoSEQ v3.0 at survey level. Assay: immunoSEQ multiplex PCR; the TCRdb copy retains only in-frame clones and omits some. There are under 45,000 clones in the sample; more than 70% occur only once, and under 7% lies in the top ten. Sequences were derived from unsorted PBMCs, sampled 3.1 years after starting antiretroviral therapy. This receptor was obtained from a woman between 50 and 59 years old with HIV.

The CDR3: CASSYAFRGGNTIYF. Here the CDR3 DNA reads TGTGCCAGCAGTTACGCCTTCAGGGGAGGAAACACCATATATTTT. The chain has TRBV6-5 and TRBJ1-3; perhaps TRBD1 as D (6 bases). The CDR3 totals 15 residues. V was shortened by 2 bases and J by 4 bases, with 12 bases between the two germline ends. Germline CDR1 MNHEY, CDR2 SVGAGI.